This entry lists 14 T cell receptor beta chains sequenced from one sample in a study of CD8+CD57+ T cells in acquired aplastic anemia. Profiles of TCR beta VDJ and CDR3 were generated from a genomic DNA template. From the reads, TCRdb called clonotypes with MiXCR, one entry per CDR3 protein. Of under 350,000 distinct CDR3 sequences in the sample, about 50% were seen once. Flow cytometry had shown expanded CD8+CD57+ cells in the patients chosen for sequencing. Input material: sorted CD4+, CD8+, or CD8+CD57+ T cells (not recorded which) from PBMCs. Receptor source: a human donor with aplastic anemia.

The rearrangement joins TRBV29-1 to TRBJ1-1; D might be TRBD1 (6 bases). Germline CDR1 SQVTM, CDR2 ANQGSEA. This CDR3 is built from 11 residues. The ends were cut back, 8 bases at V and 5 bases at J, with 12 bases in the middle. CDR3 nucleotides: TGCAGCACGACAGGCAATACTGAAGCTTTCTTT. This encodes CSTTGNTEAFF.

The chain uses TRBV2 and TRBJ2-6, with D unclear. V shed 8 bases and J shed 1 base, with 18 bases lying between them. Germline-derived CDR1 and CDR2 are SNHLY and FYNNEI. The CDR3 runs to 17 residues. CDR3 sequence: CASGPRHHRSGANVLTF. In DNA form, the CDR3 reads TGTGCCAGCGGTCCACGACATCATCGATCTGGGGCCAACGTCCTGACTTTC. The full variable domain, completed using reference TRBV2 and TRBJ2-6, is EPEVTQTPSHQVTQMGQEVILRCVPISNHLYFYWYRQILGQKVEFLVSFYNNEISEKSEIFDDQFSVERPDGSNFTLKIRSTKLEDSAMYFCASGPRHHRSGANVLTFGAGSRLTVL.

This clonotype has just a few counts. The chain has TRBV18 and TRBJ1-2, with 10 bases aligning to TRBD1. The CDR3 contains 16 residues. The germline V gene has CDR1 KGHSH and CDR2 LQKENI. The junction had 12 bases not matched to a gene; V was cut back by 3 bases and J by 8 bases. The CDR3 DNA reads as TGTGCCAGCTCACCCCCTTCCCGGGACAGGGGAAAAGGCTACACCTTC. It encodes CASSPPSRDRGKGYTF. Based on the CDR3 plus reference TRBV18 and TRBJ1-2, the full variable domain is NAGVMQNPRHLVRRRGQEARLRCSPMKGHSHVYWYRQLPEEGLKFMVYLQKENIIDESGMPKERFSAEFPKEGPSILRIQQVVRGDSAAYFCASSPPSRDRGKGYTFGSGTRLTVV.

The rearrangement links TRBV10-3 to TRBJ2-3; 10 positions match TRBD2. CDR3 length: 13 residues. Germline V gives CDR1 ENHRY, CDR2 SYGVKD. Losses at the gene ends were 10 bases for V and 2 bases for J; bases not matched to a gene: 3. The CDR3 DNA sequence: TGTGCCAGCCTAGCGGGAGACACAGATACGCAGTATTTT. Translation gives CASLAGDTDTQYF.

This clonotype has more than one count but fewer than ten. The chain carries TRBV10-3 and TRBJ1-3; unclear D gene. This CDR3 region has 13 residues. In germline, CDR1 is ENHRY, CDR2 SYGVKD. The V end was cut by 8 bases, the J end by 1 base, with 9 bases between. The CDR3 sequence: CAIGRGSGNTIYF. The CDR3 DNA is TGTGCCATCGGCCGAGGTTCTGGAAACACCATATATTTT.

This clonotype occurred many times. Relative to the germline gene, one junction end is altered; a read error may explain this. The chain links TRBV6-5 to TRBJ2-2; D may be TRBD2 (5 bases). The CDR3 is made up of 15 amino acids. CDR1 is MNHEY and CDR2 is SVGAGI in the germline V gene. The CDR3 is CASSYSVANPGELFF. In DNA form, the CDR3 reads TGTGCCAGCAGTTACTCTGTAGCGAACCCCGGGGAGCTGTTTTTT.

The chain recombines TRBV20-1 with TRBJ2-7; 10 nucleotides align to TRBD1. Losses at the gene ends were 5 bases for V and 2 bases for J; bases not matched to a gene: 6. This CDR3 comprises 14 residues. In germline, CDR1 is DFQATT, CDR2 SNEGSKA (reference sequence). The CDR3 sequence is CSASRDRGPYEQYF. DNA of the CDR3: TGCAGTGCTTCCAGGGACAGGGGACCCTACGAGCAGTACTTC.

This clonotype was seen at least ten times. The CDR3 DNA is TGTGCCAGCAGTTACTCAGGGGGCCAAACAGATACGCAGTATTTT. Translation gives CASSYSGGQTDTQYF. This chain uses TRBV6-5 with TRBJ2-3, with 7 bases identical to TRBD1. Germline assignment: CDR1 MNHEY and CDR2 SVGAGI. This CDR3 comprises 15 residues. With V trimmed by 0 bases and J by 3 bases, 3 bases remained unmatched.

This clonotype was seen a single time. This chain joins TRBV5-4 and TRBJ2-7; D is ambiguous. V was pared by 4 bases and J by 6 bases, with 14 bases between. CDR1 is SGHNT, CDR2 YYREEE, per germline (reference sequence). CDR3 length: 13 residues. The CDR3 is CASSPAGVGEQYF. The CDR3 DNA reads as TGTGCCAGCAGCCCTGCTGGGGTTGGCGAGCAGTACTTC.

This clonotype has a count of ten or more. J is TRBJ2-3 and V is TRBV5-1, with 8 bases lining up with TRBD1. Losses at the gene ends were 4 bases for V and 4 bases for J; bases not matched to a gene: 11. Germline CDR1 reads SGHRS; CDR2 reads YFSETQ. This CDR3 has 16 residues. The chain's CDR3 is CASSPLDRERSDTQYF. The DNA of the CDR3 is TGCGCCAGCAGCCCGCTGGACAGGGAGCGGTCAGATACGCAGTATTTT.

This chain uses TRBV10-3 with TRBJ2-7, with 10 nucleotides matching TRBD1. V dropped 6 bases and J dropped 3; count of bases not matched to a gene: 5. This CDR3 is built from 14 residues. Germline loops: CDR1 ENHRY, CDR2 SYGVKD. The CDR3 spells CAIRRTGGIYEQYF. The CDR3 DNA sequence: TGTGCCATCAGAAGGACAGGGGGGATCTACGAGCAGTACTTC.

The chain is built from TRBV20-1 and TRBJ2-7; 13 bases are a match to TRBD2. The CDR3 sequence is 16 residues long. Germline V gene data show CDR1 as DFQATT and CDR2 as SNEGSKA (reference sequence). Germline trimming cut 0 bases from V and 4 bases from J; bases unmatched to any gene: 6. DNA of the CDR3: TGCAGTGCTAGAGACCTCCGGACTAGCGGGGGTTACGAGCAGTACTTC. Protein product: CSARDLRTSGGYEQYF.

The gene calls are TRBV29-1 and TRBJ2-5; TRBD1 aligns across 7 bases. V dropped 4 bases and J dropped 4; count of bases not matched to a gene: 3. The CDR3 has 12 residues. Germline lookup yields CDR1 SQVTM and CDR2 ANQGSEA. CDR3 in DNA: TGCAGCGTTGGACAGGGCGGAGAGACCCAGTACTTC. It translates to CSVGQGGETQYF.

The chain is built from TRBV19 and TRBJ1-5; tentative D call: TRBD1 (6 bases). The germline V and J ends were trimmed by 0 bases and 10 bases, with 16 bases remaining between them. The germline gives CDR1 LNHDA, CDR2 SQIVND (reference sequence). The CDR3 totals 15 residues. CDR3 region: CASSIDPIGTLPQHF. CDR3 in DNA: TGTGCCAGTAGTATAGACCCCATCGGGACACTCCCCCAGCATTTT.